This entry lists 29 T cell receptor beta chains sequenced from one sample in a study of cytomegalovirus exposure and HLA in healthy donors. The PCR was carried out with 60 Vbeta primers and 13 Jbeta primers. Data came from immunoSEQ multiplex PCR; TCRdb stores just in-frame clones and leaves some out. The sample yields some 140,000 clones, approximately 80% seen once. The sequenced sample was PBMCs. All receptors derive from a woman aged 35 to 49 in good health and CMV-seropositive.

CDR3 nucleotide sequence: TGTGCCAGCAGGCCCACTACCTTCAATCAGCCCCAGCATTTT. It codes for CASRPTTFNQPQHF. J is TRBJ1-5 and V is TRBV6-5; D not certain. The CDR3 extends over 14 amino acids. Trimming took 6 bases from V and 3 from J, leaving 12 bases between them. Germline V gene data show CDR1 as MNHEY and CDR2 as SVGAGI.

The chain has TRBV5-1 and TRBJ1-2; TRBD1 aligns across 12 bases. Germline CDR1 and CDR2: SGHRS and YFSETQ. V shed 4 bases, J shed 6 bases, and the junction held 4 bases outside the gene matches. The CDR3 is 14 residues long. The DNA for the CDR3 is TGCGCCAGCAGCGCCGGGACAGGGGGCCATGGCTACACCTTC. Amino acids: CASSAGTGGHGYTF.

V usage is TRBV6-5 and J usage is TRBJ2-1; 9 nucleotides agree with TRBD2. Per germline, CDR1 MNHEY and CDR2 SVGAGI. Trimming took 8 bases from V and 14 from J; bases not matched to a gene: 13. This CDR3 contains 13 residues. CDR3 coding DNA: TGTGCCAGCTCTCAGGGATTAATAGCGGGGGAGTTCTTC. Residues: CASSQGLIAGEFF.

V usage is TRBV5-4 and J usage is TRBJ2-3, with 7 nucleotides matching TRBD2. V dropped 1 base and J dropped 2; count of bases not matched to a gene: 7. The CDR3 sequence is 16 residues long. Germline CDR1 SGHNT, CDR2 YYREEE (reference sequence). Here the CDR3 DNA reads TGTGCCAGCAGCTTGTGGGCTAGCGGCCCCACAGATACGCAGTATTTT. It codes for CASSLWASGPTDTQYF.

This clone was counted between two and nine times. The J gene is TRBJ1-1, the V gene TRBV30, with D perhaps TRBD1 (5 bases). CDR3 size: 15 residues. Looked up from germline, CDR1 is GTSNPN and CDR2 is SVGIG (reference sequence). V lost 1 base to trimming and J lost 0 bases, with 12 bases between them. The chain's CDR3 is CAWSAPGLMNTEAFF. CDR3 DNA: TGTGCCTGGAGTGCCCCGGGACTCATGAACACTGAAGCTTTCTTT.

This rearrangement joins TRBV5-8 to TRBJ1-1, with a tentative D call TRBD1 (6 bases). V lost 3 bases, J lost 0 bases, and 15 bases lay in between. This CDR3 is built from 16 residues. CDR1 and CDR2 from the germline V gene are SGHTS and YDEGEE. The CDR3 region is CASSWRGGLMNTEAFF. The CDR3, as DNA: TGTGCCAGCAGCTGGCGGGGGGGGCTGATGAACACTGAAGCTTTCTTT.

CDR3 in DNA: TGTGCCAGCAGCGCTCAGGGACTCCCCGGGGTGAATGAGCAGTTCTTC. Protein sequence: CASSAQGLPGVNEQFF. The chain links TRBV11-3 to TRBJ2-1, with D perhaps TRBD2 (6 bases). V was cut by 5 bases and J by 7 bases, with 21 bases left in between. The CDR3 spans 16 residues. The germline V gene encodes CDR1 SGHNT and CDR2 YENEEA.

The chain links TRBV18 to TRBJ1-5, with TRBD1 identical over 9 bases. Germline trimming cut 4 bases from V and 3 bases from J; bases unmatched to any gene: 4. CDR1 is KGHSH, CDR2 LQKENI, per germline. This CDR3 comprises 15 residues. Here the CDR3 reads CASSQGTGNNQPQHF. As DNA, the CDR3 is TGTGCCAGCTCACAAGGGACAGGGAACAATCAGCCCCAGCATTTT.

The chain employs TRBV2 and TRBJ2-4; TRBD2 might be the D (5 bases). CDR1 is SNHLY, CDR2 FYNNEI, per germline. Trimming pared 9 bases from V and 13 bases from J, leaving 16 bases between. The CDR3 loop spans 11 amino acids. For the CDR3, the DNA is TGTGCCAGTAGCGCACTATCCGTACAGTACTTC. Protein sequence: CASSALSVQYF.

A word on this clone: This sample includes further DNA sequences coding for the same CDR3. This chain links TRBV7-9 with TRBJ2-7; D uncertain. This CDR3 has 12 amino acids. Germline V gene sequence: CDR1 SEHNR, CDR2 FQNEAQ (reference sequence). Trimming shortened V by 3 bases and J by 3 bases, and 6 bases separated the two germline ends. CDR3 sequence: CASSLGVYEQYF. The DNA of the CDR3 is TGTGCCAGCAGCTTGGGCGTCTACGAGCAGTACTTC.

This chain uses TRBV7-3 with TRBJ2-2, with D possibly being TRBD2 (5 bases). The V end lost 5 bases, the J end lost 6 bases, and 10 bases lay between the germline ends. This CDR3 contains 13 residues. The germline CDR1 and CDR2 sequences are SGHTA and FQGTGA. The CDR3 is CASSPRGPGELFF. The CDR3 DNA is TGTGCCAGCAGCCCACGGGGTCCCGGGGAGCTGTTTTTT.

This rearrangement joins TRBV5-6 to TRBJ2-1, with TRBD2 matching over 7 bases. Germline CDR1 SGHDT, CDR2 YYEEEE. The ends lost 5 bases at V and 4 bases at J; junction bases unmatched: 9. The CDR3 loop spans 15 amino acids. CDR3 nucleotide sequence: TGTGCCAGCAGATTTGGGCTAGCGGAATACAATGAGCAGTTCTTC. Protein sequence: CASRFGLAEYNEQFF.

The chain uses TRBV11-3 and TRBJ2-5; TRBD2 aligns across 10 bases. CDR1 is SGHNT, CDR2 YENEEA, per germline. Losses at the gene ends were 1 base for V and 1 base for J; bases not matched to a gene: 0. The CDR3 has 15 amino acids. CDR3 residues: CASSLASGGQETQYF. For the CDR3, the DNA is TGTGCCAGCAGCTTAGCTAGCGGGGGCCAAGAGACCCAGTACTTC.

The V and J genes are TRBV4-1 and TRBJ2-7; TRBD2 matches 7 bases. Unmatched junction bases numbered 11, after V lost 0 bases and J lost 3 bases. There are 17 residues in the CDR3. CDR1 and CDR2 (germline): MGHRA, YSYEKL. Here the CDR3 reads CASSQDKGAGAVYEQYF. DNA for the CDR3: TGCGCCAGCAGCCAAGATAAGGGTGCGGGAGCCGTCTACGAGCAGTACTTC.

The rearrangement links TRBV19 to TRBJ2-2, with a weak D call TRBD2 (6 bases). V lost 1 base and J 5 bases, leaving 11 bases between the germline ends. CDR3 length equals 15 residues. Germline CDR1 is LNHDA and CDR2 is SQIVND (reference sequence). CDR3 DNA: TGTGCCAGTAGTATAGTGCTAGCGCAGACCGGGGAGCTGTTTTTT. It translates to CASSIVLAQTGELFF. Supplemented by reference TRBV19 and TRBJ2-2, the full variable domain reads DGGITQSPKYLFRKEGQNVTLSCEQNLNHDAMYWYRQDPGQGLRLIYYSQIVNDFQKGDIAEGYSVSREKKESFPLTVTSAQKNPTAFYLCASSIVLAQTGELFFGEGSRLTVL.

This sequence joins TRBV13 and TRBJ1-2; D gene ambiguous. V dropped 0 bases and J dropped 0 bases, with 5 bases sitting between them. CDR1 and CDR2 (germline): PRHDT, FYEKMQ (reference sequence). The CDR3 consists of 14 residues. CDR3 residues: CASSLGSSNYGYTF. CDR3 DNA sequence: TGTGCCAGCAGCTTAGGTAGTTCTAACTATGGCTACACCTTC.

The rearrangement joins TRBV19 to TRBJ2-7; 11 bases align to TRBD2. This CDR3 has 15 residues. V lost 4 bases and J lost 2; bases outside the gene matches: 4. CDR1 is LNHDA, CDR2 SQIVND, per germline (reference sequence). The CDR3 sequence: CASSSTSGSPYEQYF. CDR3 DNA: TGTGCCAGTAGTAGTACTAGCGGGAGTCCCTACGAGCAGTACTTC.

The chain is built from TRBV28 and TRBJ2-7, with a weak D call TRBD1 (6 bases). CDR1 MDHEN and CDR2 SYDVKM come from the germline V gene. Trimming left V 6 bases short and J 2 bases short, with 17 bases between. The CDR3 has 15 residues. CDR3 sequence reads: CASSPYSRGPYEQYF. CDR3 nucleotide sequence: TGTGCCAGCAGCCCGTATTCCAGGGGCCCCTACGAGCAGTACTTC.

The rearrangement joins TRBV6-1 to TRBJ2-3; 10 bases fit TRBD2. The CDR3 has 15 residues. After removal of 2 bases from V and 4 bases from J, the junction contained 3 bases not matched to a gene. In germline, CDR1 is MNHNS, CDR2 SASEGT. The DNA for the CDR3 is TGTGCCAGCAGTGAAAATAGCGGGAGGTCAGATACGCAGTATTTT. Translated, it gives CASSENSGRSDTQYF.

This sequence joins TRBV6-1 and TRBJ2-3; the D gene is possibly TRBD2 (7 bases). V gave up 7 bases and J gave up 4 bases, with 15 bases separating them. CDR3 length: 14 amino acids. CDR1 and CDR2 from the germline V gene are MNHNS and SASEGT. The CDR3 reads CASTERGGADTQYF. CDR3 in DNA: TGTGCCAGCACCGAGAGGGGGGGGGCAGATACGCAGTATTTT.

Here the CDR3 reads CASSRDRGPTEAFF. CDR3 DNA sequence: TGTGCCAGCAGCCGCGACAGGGGGCCCACTGAAGCTTTCTTT. The V and J genes are TRBV27 and TRBJ1-1; 10 bases fit TRBD1. Trimming at V came to 6 bases and at J to 4 bases, leaving 5 bases not matched to a gene. Germline V CDR1 and CDR2: MNHEY, SMNVEV (reference sequence). The CDR3 has 14 amino acids.

The chain combines TRBV13 with TRBJ2-1, with 14 bases fitting TRBD2. Trimming removed 5 bases from V and 8 bases from J; junction bases left unmatched: 8. The CDR3 is 16 residues long. Germline CDR1 and CDR2: PRHDT and FYEKMQ (reference sequence). The CDR3 coding sequence is TGTGCCAGCAGCCTTCGACTAGCGGGAGGGCCGGATGAGCAGTTCTTC. Protein: CASSLRLAGGPDEQFF. Variable domain in full (rest from reference TRBV13 and TRBJ2-1): AAGVIQSPRHLIKEKRETATLKCYPIPRHDTVYWYQQGPGQDPQFLISFYEKMQSDKGSIPDRFSAQQFSDYHSELNMSSLELGDSALYFCASSLRLAGGPDEQFFGPGTRLTVL.

This clone was recorded once. This chain links TRBV18 with TRBJ2-2; a possible D gene is TRBD2 (5 bases). Germline V lookup: CDR1 KGHSH, CDR2 LQKENI. The CDR3 is 14 residues long. The V end was cut by 8 bases, the J end by 1 base, with 11 bases between. This CDR3 reads CASPGIRNTGELFF. CDR3 nucleotides: TGTGCCAGCCCCGGGATCAGGAACACCGGGGAGCTGTTTTTT.

J is TRBJ1-4 and V is TRBV7-9, with D possibly being TRBD1 (6 bases). The germline V and J ends were trimmed by 0 bases and 0 bases, with 11 bases remaining between them. Germline loops: CDR1 SEHNR, CDR2 FQNEAQ (reference sequence). The CDR3 is 17 amino acids. CDR3 bases: TGTGCCAGCAGCTTAGCACGGGGGGCGACAACTAATGAAAAACTGTTTTTT. The encoded protein is CASSLARGATTNEKLFF. The complete variable domain, with remaining parts taken from reference TRBV7-9 and TRBJ1-4, reads DTGVSQNPRHKITKRGQNVTFRCDPISEHNRLYWYRQTLGQGPEFLTYFQNEAQLEKSRLLSDRFSAERPKGSFSTLEIQRTEQGDSAMYLCASSLARGATTNEKLFFGSGTQLSVL.

The J gene is TRBJ2-1, the V gene TRBV6-1, with TRBD1 matching 7 bases. This CDR3 is built from 15 residues. The V gene's germline CDR1 is MNHNS and CDR2 SASEGT. Germline trimming cut 6 bases from V and 0 bases from J; bases unmatched to any gene: 5. The DNA for the CDR3 is TGTGCCAGCAGGGCGACAGGGAGCTCCTACAATGAGCAGTTCTTC. Its protein is CASRATGSSYNEQFF.

Notes on this clone: Other DNA sequences in this sample translate to the same CDR3. This sequence joins TRBV5-1 and TRBJ2-5; 8 positions match TRBD2. The CDR3 totals 13 residues. The V and J ends lost 3 bases and 5 bases, in that order; junction bases with no gene match: 3. Looked up from germline, CDR1 is SGHRS and CDR2 is YFSETQ. The CDR3 loop reads CASSSPGGETQYF. The CDR3 DNA is TGCGCCAGCAGCTCCCCGGGGGGGGAGACCCAGTACTTC.

This clone was counted a few times. The V gene is TRBV7-9, the J gene TRBJ1-5, with TRBD1 matching over 9 bases. Germline V gene lookup returns CDR1 SEHNR and CDR2 FQNEAQ (reference sequence). The trim removed 4 bases at V and 3 bases at J, leaving 4 bases unmatched. This CDR3 contains 15 residues. The CDR3 sequence: CASSSTGGTNQPQHF. The CDR3 DNA reads as TGTGCCAGCAGCTCGACAGGGGGGACCAATCAGCCCCAGCATTTT.

A few counts support this clone. The chain links TRBV5-4 to TRBJ2-3; 8 bases align to TRBD2. V dropped 4 bases and J dropped 3; count of bases not matched to a gene: 7. Germline V gene data show CDR1 as SGHNT and CDR2 as YYREEE (reference sequence). The CDR3 sequence is 15 residues long. CDR3 DNA: TGTGCCAGCAGCCCCCTGGCGGGAGGTACAGATACGCAGTATTTT. Protein sequence: CASSPLAGGTDTQYF.

The chain has TRBV11-3 and TRBJ2-3; 8 nucleotides match TRBD1. Looked up from germline, CDR1 is SGHNT and CDR2 is YENEEA. V was clipped by 5 bases and J by 5 bases; unmatched bases: 0. The CDR3 has 12 residues. This chain's CDR3 is CASSGQGDTQYF. CDR3 sequence (DNA): TGTGCCAGCAGCGGACAGGGAGATACGCAGTATTTT.